This T cell receptor beta chain emerged from a study of blood T cell repertoires in COVID-19 (dated by TCRdb to the early 2020s). For the wider study: Collaborator samples came from the United States, Italy and Spain and covered acute and convalescent phases of COVID-19. The prospective study material was composed of cDNA or gDNA derived from T cells, B-cell-depleted T cells, or PBMCs. Subjects who had been exposed to COVID-19, were actively infected with it, or had recovered from it provided the deeply sampled blood TCRbeta repertoires that made up the dataset. A freely available public database, intended as a resource for researchers studying the immune response to SARS-CoV-2, is where the repertoires were released. Samples were obtained from the ongoing ImmuneRACE study (first 160 participants) and from 1,200 or so subjects provided by 6 global collaborators. The sample metadata nearly always contained a de-identified subject ID, COVID-19 status, age in years and sex. Where available, HLA class I and class II types were taken from metadata supplied by the sample provider and were not determined by assay-based typing.

Note on this clone: Its antigen is not yet known. No much larger clonotype is one base removed from it; base qualities were not supplied.

TCRbeta CDR3 regions were amplified from genomic DNA by means of the immunoSEQ Assay, a bias-controlled multiplex PCR. The authors processed their data as follows. Within the assay, amplification of reference gene primers was used to estimate how many nucleated cells each sample contained. To quantify the absolute abundance of each unique TCRbeta CDR3 rearrangement, sequence reads were collapsed and filtered. For each sample, productive Simpson clonality was calculated as the square root of Simpson's diversity index over productive rearrangements. TCRdb mirrors the immuneACCESS table, restricted to in-frame sequences. Some clones are absent from its copies; in checked studies, under half trace to an unresolved V gene, and the reason for the others is unknown. V and J calls and clone size are copied from that table; D and trimming were computed from the DNA. The sample yields tens of thousands of clones; roughly 88% were counted once. The ten biggest clones cover 1.5% to 2% of the sample.

The CDR3 goes from the cysteine to the phenylalanine over 12 residues. Solely the CDR3 DNA is kept, with 36 bases framed from the first base. V is pared back by 6 bases and J by 5 bases, with 11 bases lying between the germline termini. Per the germline V gene (reference sequence), LNHDA is the CDR1 and SQIVND is the CDR2. The full study reports these points: How much clinical and demographic metadata was included differed by source and by participant, and the metadata was provided uncurated.

Whole blood was collected in K2EDTA tubes by collaborating institutions according to the institutions' own protocols. Collaborator samples were shipped for TCRbeta analysis as frozen whole blood, isolated PBMCs, or DNA extracted from either sample type. The receptor chain draws on TRBV19 and TRBJ2-7, with TRBD2 as a weak D call on 5 bases. This TCR was recovered from a man aged 30 to 39 with acute or convalescent COVID-19. What was sequenced was peripheral blood. The CDR3 reads CASRNRGNEQYF. The sequenced DNA: TGTGCCAGTAGGAATCGAGGGAACGAGCAGTACTTC.